This T cell receptor (beta chain) was observed in a study of T cells in Graves' hyperthyroidism and ophthalmopathy. The CDR3 totals 18 residues. The germline gives CDR1 LGHNA, CDR2 YSLEER. V was clipped by 0 bases and J by 1 base; unmatched bases: 11. Study findings and constraints: Ophthalmopathy was identified by the model a median around 5.9 months ahead of onset. Among clonotypes expanded in thyroid above 0.001, most were also found in blood.

Subjects with ophthalmopathy showed a Clinical Activity Score no lower than 3, a NOSPECS grade no lower than 4, and a duration shorter than 3 months. The TCR beta CDR3 regions underwent amplification using RNA transcripts as the source. The TCR CDR3 first-round RT-PCR relied on the HTBI primer set. TCRdb re-analysed the multiplex PCR reads in MiXCR, keeping a single row per CDR3 protein. The sample yields around 240,000 distinct CDR3 sequences, around 15% seen once. This clonotype was counted many times. Its matching antigen is unknown. The TCR originated in a woman aged 18-30 years with Graves' ophthalmopathy. The rearrangement links TRBV4-3 to TRBJ2-5; 7 bases align to TRBD1. The specimen was blood. The CDR3 DNA reads TGCGCCAGCAGCCAAGACCATCCCTACGGGACAGCCCAAGAGACCCAGTACTTC. This translates into CASSQDHPYGTAQETQYF.